This TCR beta chain is from a study of vaccination and CD4 T cells after COVID-19. Treatment indicated: roughly 11-day PBMC culture with coronavirus spike peptide pools or control peptides (ViraFEST assay). The table lists this clonotype with a few counts. Its antigen is undetermined. V dropped 0 bases and J dropped 3 bases, with 6 bases sitting between them. The germline gives CDR1 DFQATT, CDR2 SNEGSKA (reference sequence). There are 12 residues in the CDR3. Sequencing of cultured CD4+ T cell DNA used the Oncomine TCR Beta short-read assay. TCRdb recomputed calls from the PCR reads with MiXCR, one row per CDR3 protein. Counted here are approximately 9,700 distinct CDR3 sequences, 20% to 30% occurring once; the ten biggest clones make up around 46%.

The TCR was taken from a human donor who received a COVID-19 vaccine. The chain joins TRBV20-1 to TRBJ2-7; TRBD2 might be the D (5 bases). Sample: CD4+ T cells from blood, cultured in vitro, taken before SARS-CoV-2 vaccination. The CDR3 loop reads CSARDRGYEQYF. For the CDR3, the DNA is TGCAGTGCTAGAGACCGGGGCTACGAGCAGTACTTC.